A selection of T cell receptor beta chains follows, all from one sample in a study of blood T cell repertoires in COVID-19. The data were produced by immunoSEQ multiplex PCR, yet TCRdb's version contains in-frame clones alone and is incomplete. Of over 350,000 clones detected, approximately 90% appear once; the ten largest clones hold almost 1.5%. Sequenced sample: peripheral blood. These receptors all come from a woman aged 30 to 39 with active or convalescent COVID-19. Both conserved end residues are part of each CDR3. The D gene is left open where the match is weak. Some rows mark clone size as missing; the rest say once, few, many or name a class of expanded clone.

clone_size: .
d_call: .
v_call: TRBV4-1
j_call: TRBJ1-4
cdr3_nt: TGCGCCAGCAGCGCTCCGGGACTAGGGAGTGAAAAACTGTTTTTT
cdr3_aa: CASSAPGLGSEKLFF

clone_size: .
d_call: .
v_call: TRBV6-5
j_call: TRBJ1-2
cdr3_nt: TGTGCCAGCAGGATGACAGATTACTATGGCTACACCTTC
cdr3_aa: CASRMTDYYGYTF

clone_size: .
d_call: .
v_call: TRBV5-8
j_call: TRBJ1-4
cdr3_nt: TGTGCCAGCAGCTTGCCGCTACATAGCGCAACTAATGAAAAACTGTTTTTT
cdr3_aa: CASSLPLHSATNEKLFF

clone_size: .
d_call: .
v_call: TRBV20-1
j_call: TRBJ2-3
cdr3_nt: TGCAGTGCTAGTGAGGGCTTCTTCCCAGATACGCAGTATTTT
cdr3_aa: CSASEGFFPDTQYF

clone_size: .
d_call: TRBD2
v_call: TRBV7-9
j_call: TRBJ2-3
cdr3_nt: TGTGCCAGCAGCCCATTAGCGGGCTCTAGCACGGATACGCAGTATTTT
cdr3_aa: CASSPLAGSSTDTQYF

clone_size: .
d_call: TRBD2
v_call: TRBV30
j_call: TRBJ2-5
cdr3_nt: TGTGCCTGGGTTGGCGGCGCGGGAGGCACGGAGACCCAGTACTTC
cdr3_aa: CAWVGGAGGTETQYF

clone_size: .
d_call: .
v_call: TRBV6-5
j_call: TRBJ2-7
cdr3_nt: TGTGCCAGCAGTTCCAACGACAGGTACGAGCAGTACTTC
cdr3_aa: CASSSNDRYEQYF

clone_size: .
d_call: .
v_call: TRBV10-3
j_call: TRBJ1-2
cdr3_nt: TGTGCCATCAGTGAATCTGTTTACTATGGCTACACCTTC
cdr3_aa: CAISESVYYGYTF

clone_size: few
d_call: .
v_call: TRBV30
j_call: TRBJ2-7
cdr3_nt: TGTGCCTGGAGTGTACTACCGAAGTCTCTCGAGCAGTACTTC
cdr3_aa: CAWSVLPKSLEQYF

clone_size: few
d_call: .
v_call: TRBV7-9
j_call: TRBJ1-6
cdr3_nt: TGTGCCAGCAGCCACCACGGTTCACCCCTCCACTTT
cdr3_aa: CASSHHGSPLHF

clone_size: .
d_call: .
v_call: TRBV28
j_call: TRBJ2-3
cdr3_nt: TGTGCCAGCAAACCCCCGCCTACGCGAGTACCCACAGATACGCAGTATTTT
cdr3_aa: CASKPPPTRVPTDTQYF

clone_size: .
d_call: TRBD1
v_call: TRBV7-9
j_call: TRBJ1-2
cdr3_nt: TGTGCCAGCAGCTCCGGGACAGGGGGCGGAGGCTACACCTTC
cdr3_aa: CASSSGTGGGGYTF

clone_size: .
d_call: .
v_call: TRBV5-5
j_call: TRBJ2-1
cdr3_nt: TGTGCCAGCAGCTTTTGGAGCGCCAGTAACAATGAGCAGTTCTTC
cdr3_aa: CASSFWSASNNEQFF

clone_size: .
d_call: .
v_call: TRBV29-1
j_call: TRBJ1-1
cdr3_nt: TGCAGCGTTGAACAGGGAGGGGTGAACACTGAAGCTTTCTTT
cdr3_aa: CSVEQGGVNTEAFF

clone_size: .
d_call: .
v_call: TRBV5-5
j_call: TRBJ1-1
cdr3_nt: TGTGCCAGCAGCCTGGAAGGGGTCGACACTGAAGCTTTCTTT
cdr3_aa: CASSLEGVDTEAFF

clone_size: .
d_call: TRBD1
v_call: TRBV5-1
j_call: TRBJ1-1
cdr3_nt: TGCGCCAGCAGCTTGGTCGGGACAGGGGGTTTGGGCACTGAAGCTTTCTTT
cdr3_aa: CASSLVGTGGLGTEAFF

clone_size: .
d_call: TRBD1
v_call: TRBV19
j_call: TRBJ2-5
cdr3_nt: TGTGCCAGTAGTGCTGGACAGGGAGCCTGGGAGACCCAGTACTTC
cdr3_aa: CASSAGQGAWETQYF

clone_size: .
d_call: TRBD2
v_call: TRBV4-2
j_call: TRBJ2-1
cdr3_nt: TGTGCCAGCAGCCAAGAGGGGACTAGACTTTACAATGAGCAGTTCTTC
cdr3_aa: CASSQEGTRLYNEQFF

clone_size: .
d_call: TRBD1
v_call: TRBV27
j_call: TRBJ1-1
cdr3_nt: TGTGCCAGCAAGTCTTGGGAAGTACAGGGGGCTGAAGCTTTCTTT
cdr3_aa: CASKSWEVQGAEAFF

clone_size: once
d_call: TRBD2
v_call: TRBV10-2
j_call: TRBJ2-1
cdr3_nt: TGCGCCAGCAGTCTTAGCGGGAGGTCATCCTACAATGAGCAGTTCTTC
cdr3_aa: CASSLSGRSSYNEQFF

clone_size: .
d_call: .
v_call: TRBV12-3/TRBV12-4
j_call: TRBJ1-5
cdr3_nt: TGTGCCAGCAGGAGACAGGGCAATCAGCCCCAGCATTTT
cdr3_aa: CASRRQGNQPQHF

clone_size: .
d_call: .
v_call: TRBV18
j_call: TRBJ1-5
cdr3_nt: TGTGCCAGCTCGCTCCAGGGGAATGGCAATCAGCCCCAGCATTTT
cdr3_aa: CASSLQGNGNQPQHF

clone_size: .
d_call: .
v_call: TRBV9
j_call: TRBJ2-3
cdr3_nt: TGTGCCAGCAGCGTAGAGTGGACTACTCAGACAGATACGCAGTATTTT
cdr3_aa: CASSVEWTTQTDTQYF

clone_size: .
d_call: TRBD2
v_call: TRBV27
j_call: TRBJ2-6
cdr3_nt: TGTGCCAGCAGTTTCATAGCGGGAGGATCTGGGGCCAACGTCCTGACTTTC
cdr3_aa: CASSFIAGGSGANVLTF

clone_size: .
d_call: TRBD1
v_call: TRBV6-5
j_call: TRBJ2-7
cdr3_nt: TGTGCCAGCAGTCGGGACAGGGGCGACGAGCAGTACTTC
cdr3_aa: CASSRDRGDEQYF

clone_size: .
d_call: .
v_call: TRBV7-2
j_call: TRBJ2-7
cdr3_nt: TGTGCCAGCAGCTTTAGAGCCGGGACAATTACCTACGAGCAGTACTTC
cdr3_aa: CASSFRAGTITYEQYF

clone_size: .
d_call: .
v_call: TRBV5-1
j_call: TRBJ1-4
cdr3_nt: TGCGCCAGCAGCTTGGACGGTGGGAGTAGTGAAAAACTGTTTTTT
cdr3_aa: CASSLDGGSSEKLFF

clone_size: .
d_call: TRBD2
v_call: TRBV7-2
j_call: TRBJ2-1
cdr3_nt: TGTGCCAGCAGCGCCCCTCTAGCGGGATACTACAATGAGCAGTTCTTC
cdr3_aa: CASSAPLAGYYNEQFF

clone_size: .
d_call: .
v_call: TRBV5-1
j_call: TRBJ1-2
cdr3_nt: TGCGCCAGCAGAGAATCCCGGGATTCATATGGCTACACCTTC
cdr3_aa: CASRESRDSYGYTF

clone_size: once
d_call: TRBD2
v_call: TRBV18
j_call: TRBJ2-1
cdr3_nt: TGTGCCAGCTCACCTAAGACTAGCGGGAGGATGAATGAGCAGTTCTTC
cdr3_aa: CASSPKTSGRMNEQFF

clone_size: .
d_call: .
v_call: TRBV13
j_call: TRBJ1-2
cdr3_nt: TGTGCCAGCAGCTTACGGGGGGCGGGTGGCTACACCTTC
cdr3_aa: CASSLRGAGGYTF

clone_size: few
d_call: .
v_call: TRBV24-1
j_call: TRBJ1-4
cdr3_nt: TGTGCCACCAGTGATGGACAGCCCAATGAAAAACTGTTTTTT
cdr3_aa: CATSDGQPNEKLFF

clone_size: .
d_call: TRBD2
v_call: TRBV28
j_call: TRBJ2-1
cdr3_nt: TGTGCCAGCAGTTTCCGGGAGGCAGAGCCTAACAATGAGCAGTTCTTC
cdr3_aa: CASSFREAEPNNEQFF

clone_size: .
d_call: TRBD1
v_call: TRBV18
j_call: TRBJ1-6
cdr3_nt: TGTGCCAGCTCACCCTCGGGACAGAATTCACCCCTCCACTTT
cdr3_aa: CASSPSGQNSPLHF

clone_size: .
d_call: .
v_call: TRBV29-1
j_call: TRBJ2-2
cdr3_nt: TGCAGCGTTGATACGGCGAACACCGGGGAGCTGTTTTTT
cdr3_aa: CSVDTANTGELFF

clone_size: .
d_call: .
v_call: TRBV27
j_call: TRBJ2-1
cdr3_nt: TGTGCCAGCAGTATCCAAGGGGGAAATAATGAGCAGTTCTTC
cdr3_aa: CASSIQGGNNEQFF

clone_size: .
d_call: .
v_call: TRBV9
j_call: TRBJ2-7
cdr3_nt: TGTGCCAGCAGCTCGGAGTACGAGCAGTACTTC
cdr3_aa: CASSSEYEQYF